This T cell receptor beta chain was observed in a study of blood T cells in healthy people across ages. Study conclusions and caveats: Unsorted PBMCs ruled out conclusive naive versus antigen-experienced comparison. Investigators viewed diversity estimates from one million T cells as underestimates, the study reported.

This clonotype was seen many times. Its antigen remains unknown. Germline V CDR1 and CDR2: SGHTA, FQGNSA. The V and J ends lost 4 bases and 3 bases, in that order; junction bases with no gene match: 12. This CDR3 has 18 residues. It was with a sample-barcoded 5' primer and a J-beta primer mix that a second PCR of about 6 to 12 cycles was run. TCRdb analysed the 5' RACE reads with MiXCR anew, one entry per CDR3 protein. The sample yields approximately 850,000 distinct CDR3 sequences, 58% seen once. The gene calls are TRBV7-2 and TRBJ2-1; 10 nucleotides line up with TRBD2. This receptor was obtained from a man in his thirties or forties in good health. Sample: blood. The chain's CDR3 is CASSSRGGGLADYNEQFF. CDR3 DNA: TGTGCCAGCAGCTCCAGGGGGGGAGGACTAGCGGACTACAATGAGCAGTTCTTC.